The entry that follows covers one T cell receptor (beta chain) sequence. The method was immunoSEQ multiplex PCR; TCRdb's version includes in-frame clones alone and lacks a portion of them. The data show some 270,000 clones, 85% to 90% seen once. The source of the sample is a study of blood T cell repertoires in COVID-19. Trimming took 4 bases from V and 7 from J, leaving 17 bases between them. Germline CDR1 is SGHRS and CDR2 is YFSETQ. The CDR3 runs 14 residues. This sequence joins TRBV5-1 and TRBJ1-2, with D possibly matching TRBD1 (5 bases). The specimen was PBMCs or T cells enriched from blood (not recorded which). This clonotype originated in a woman in her 30s with acute COVID-19. Here the CDR3 reads CASSHPGQGSGYTF. DNA for the CDR3: TGCGCCAGCAGCCACCCCGGCCAGGGAAGTGGCTACACCTTC. Together with reference TRBV5-1 and TRBJ1-2, the CDR3 gives the full variable domain: KAGVTQTPRYLIKTRGQQVTLSCSPISGHRSVSWYQQTPGQGLQFLFEYFSETQRNKGNFPGRFSGRQFSNSRSEMNVSTLELGDSALYLCASSHPGQGSGYTFGSGTRLTVV.